This TCR beta chain appears in the sequencing data of a study of T cells after yellow fever vaccination. Findings and caveats of the study: Though it reached lower strength, the secondary response hit its peak faster, day 5 versus 15. After the booster, 96% of CD4 and roughly nine tenths of CD8 primary-response clones were re-detected. Overlap between CD4 and CD8 compartments was detected for a small share of clonotypes.

They built TCR cDNA with 5'RACE template switching, a step that put in a universal primer site and UMIs. TCRdb reprocessed the 5' RACE reads with MiXCR, giving one entry per CDR3 protein. The table includes more than 300,000 distinct CDR3 sequences, about 11% detected once. CDR3 size: 14 residues. Trimming took off 0 bases at V and 5 bases at J, with 8 bases between the two ends. CDR1 MNHEY and CDR2 SVGEGT come from the germline V gene. This clonotype was found many times. What it binds is not known. Sequenced material: CD4+ T cells sorted from PBMCs, taken 45 days after the yellow fever booster vaccination. The receptor was derived from a man aged 18 to 29 who received the YFV17D yellow fever vaccine. This chain joins TRBV6-2 or TRBV6-3 and TRBJ1-5; no definite D call. The DNA of the CDR3 is TGTGCCAGCAGTTACTCGGGGTTCGATCAGCCCCAGCATTTT. Residues: CASSYSGFDQPQHF.